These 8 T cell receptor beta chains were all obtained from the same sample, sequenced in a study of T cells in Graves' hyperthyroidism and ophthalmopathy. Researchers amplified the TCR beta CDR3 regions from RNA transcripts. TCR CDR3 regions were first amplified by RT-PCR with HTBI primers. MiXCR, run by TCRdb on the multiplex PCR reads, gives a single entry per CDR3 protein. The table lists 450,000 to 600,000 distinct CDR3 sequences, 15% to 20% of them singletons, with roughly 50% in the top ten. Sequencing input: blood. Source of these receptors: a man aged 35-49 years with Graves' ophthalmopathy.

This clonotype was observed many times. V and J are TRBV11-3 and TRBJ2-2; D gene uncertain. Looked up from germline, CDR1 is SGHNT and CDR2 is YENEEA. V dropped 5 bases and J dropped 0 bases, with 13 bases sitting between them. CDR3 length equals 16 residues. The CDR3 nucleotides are TGTGCCAGCAGCATCATGACGGAAGCGAACACCGGGGAGCTGTTTTTT. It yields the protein CASSIMTEANTGELFF.

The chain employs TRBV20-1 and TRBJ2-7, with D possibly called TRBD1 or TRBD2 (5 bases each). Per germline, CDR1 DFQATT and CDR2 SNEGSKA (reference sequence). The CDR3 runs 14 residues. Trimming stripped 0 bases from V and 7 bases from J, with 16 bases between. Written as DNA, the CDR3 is TGCAGTGCTAGAGACGCCCAAGGGGCGGGTGAGCAGTACTTC. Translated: CSARDAQGAGEQYF.

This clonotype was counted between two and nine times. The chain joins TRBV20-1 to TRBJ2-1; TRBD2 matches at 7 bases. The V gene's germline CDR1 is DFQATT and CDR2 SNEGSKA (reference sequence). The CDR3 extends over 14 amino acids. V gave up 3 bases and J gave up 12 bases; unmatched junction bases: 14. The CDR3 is CSARAGTTYMGQFF. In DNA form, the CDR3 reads TGCAGTGCTAGGGCCGGGACTACCTACATGGGGCAGTTCTTC.

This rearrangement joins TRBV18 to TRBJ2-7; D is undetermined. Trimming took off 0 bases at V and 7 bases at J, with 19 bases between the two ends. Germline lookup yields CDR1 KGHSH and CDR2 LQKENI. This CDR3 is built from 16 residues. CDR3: CASSPPSKEYLGEQYF. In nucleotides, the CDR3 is TGTGCCAGCTCACCACCGTCCAAGGAGTACCTCGGAGAGCAGTACTTC. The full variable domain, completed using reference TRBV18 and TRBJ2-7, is NAGVMQNPRHLVRRRGQEARLRCSPMKGHSHVYWYRQLPEEGLKFMVYLQKENIIDESGMPKERFSAEFPKEGPSILRIQQVVRGDSAAYFCASSPPSKEYLGEQYFGPGTRLTVT.

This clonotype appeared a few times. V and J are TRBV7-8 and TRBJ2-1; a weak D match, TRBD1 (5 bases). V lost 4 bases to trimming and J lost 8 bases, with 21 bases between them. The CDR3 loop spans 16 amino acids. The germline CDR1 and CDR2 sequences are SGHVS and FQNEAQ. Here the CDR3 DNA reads TGTGCCAGCAGCTCCGGACCCACAGGAACGTTGGATGAGCAGTTCTTC. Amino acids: CASSSGPTGTLDEQFF.

CDR3 DNA: TGCAGCGTCCCGAGGGGGGATTCGGATGGCTACACCTTC. Encoded protein: CSVPRGDSDGYTF. The gene calls are TRBV29-1 and TRBJ1-2; D possibly corresponds to TRBD1 (6 bases). The V and J ends lost 6 bases and 6 bases respectively, with 17 bases between them. The CDR3 totals 13 residues. The germline CDR1 and CDR2 sequences are SQVTM and ANQGSEA.

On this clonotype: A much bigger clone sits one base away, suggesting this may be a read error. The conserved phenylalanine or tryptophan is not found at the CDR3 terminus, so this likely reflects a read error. The CDR3 DNA sequence: TGTGCCAGCAGAAGACAGGGGGCGAGGTTGAACACTGAAGCTTTCGTT. Encoded protein: CASRRQGARLNTEAFV. The chain uses TRBV28 and TRBJ1-1, with TRBD1 matching 10 bases. The CDR3 contains 16 residues. Looked up from germline, CDR1 is MDHEN and CDR2 is SYDVKM. Unmatched junction bases numbered 7, after V lost 6 bases and J lost 0 bases.

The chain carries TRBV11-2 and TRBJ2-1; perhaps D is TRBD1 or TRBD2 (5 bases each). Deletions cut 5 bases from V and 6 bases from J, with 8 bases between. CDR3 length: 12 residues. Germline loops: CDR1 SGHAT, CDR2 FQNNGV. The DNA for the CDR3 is TGTGCCAGCAGCCCCGGGGCCAATGAGCAGTTCTTC. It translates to CASSPGANEQFF.